Below, 25 T cell receptor beta chains from the same sample are listed, as sequenced in a study of cytomegalovirus exposure and HLA in healthy donors. PCR primers comprised 60 Vbeta and 13 Jbeta primers. Generated by immunoSEQ multiplex PCR, the TCRdb table keeps only in-frame clones and is missing some. The sample has more than 85,000 clones, roughly three quarters seen once. The sequenced material came from PBMCs. The receptors stem from a woman aged 45-65 years in good health and CMV-seropositive.

V and J are TRBV9 and TRBJ2-1; 7 positions agree with TRBD2. J was trimmed by 0 bases and V by 2 bases; bases with no gene match: 2. Germline V gives CDR1 SGDLS, CDR2 YYNGEE. The CDR3 has 15 residues. DNA for the CDR3: TGTGCCAGCAGCGTTCCGGGAGGCTCCTACAATGAGCAGTTCTTC. Protein product: CASSVPGGSYNEQFF.

The chain joins TRBV9 to TRBJ1-3; D gene unclear. The CDR3 length is 20 residues. Germline V CDR1 and CDR2: SGDLS, YYNGEE. V lost 3 bases and J 0 bases, leaving 25 bases between the germline ends. The CDR3 nucleotides are TGTGCCAGCAGCGCCCTAGGCGGGGTCAGCTCCGTCCACTCTGGAAACACCATATATTTT. Amino acids: CASSALGGVSSVHSGNTIYF.

The chain has TRBV5-4 and TRBJ1-4; D gene uncertain. V was clipped by 0 bases and J by 7 bases, with 16 bases between them. Germline V gene lookup returns CDR1 SGHNT and CDR2 YYREEE (reference sequence). CDR3 length equals 16 residues. CDR3 sequence: CASSLGPDSGVEKLFF. CDR3 nucleotides: TGTGCCAGCAGCTTGGGCCCGGACTCTGGAGTTGAAAAACTGTTTTTT.

This sequence joins TRBV18 and TRBJ1-2, with 7 bases lining up with TRBD1. The V gene's germline CDR1 is KGHSH and CDR2 LQKENI. This CDR3 has 16 amino acids. V was pared by 0 bases and J by 0 bases, with 4 bases of the junction left unmatched. Here the CDR3 reads CASSPPGQPSNYGYTF. The CDR3 DNA sequence: TGTGCCAGCTCACCACCGGGACAGCCTTCTAACTATGGCTACACCTTC.

This clone was counted only a few times. The chain combines TRBV29-1 with TRBJ1-2; D remains ambiguous. CDR3 length: 12 amino acids. Looked up from germline, CDR1 is SQVTM and CDR2 is ANQGSEA. V dropped 2 bases and J dropped 8 bases, with 12 bases sitting between them. CDR3 sequence: CSVEKGPGGYTF. CDR3 bases: TGCAGCGTTGAAAAGGGCCCGGGGGGCTACACCTTC.

V gene TRBV4-1 combines with J gene TRBJ2-7; D not resolved. The CDR3 sequence is 13 residues long. CDR1 is MGHRA, CDR2 YSYEKL, per germline. V dropped 0 bases and J dropped 1 base, with 4 bases sitting between them. The CDR3 loop reads CASSQDRSYEQYF. In DNA, the CDR3 is TGCGCCAGCAGCCAAGACCGGTCCTACGAGCAGTACTTC.

V and J are TRBV18 and TRBJ1-1; a weak D match, TRBD1 (6 bases). V was clipped by 3 bases and J by 5 bases, with 16 bases between them. CDR1 is KGHSH, CDR2 LQKENI, per germline. This CDR3 spans 15 amino acids. CDR3 region: CASSPVGGAETEAFF. Written as DNA, the CDR3 is TGTGCCAGCTCACCGGTGGGGGGGGCAGAGACTGAAGCTTTCTTT.

This sequence joins TRBV30 and TRBJ1-1, with D unclear. This CDR3 has 10 residues. CDR1 and CDR2 (germline): GTSNPN, SVGIG (reference sequence). The V end was cut by 2 bases, the J end by 7 bases, with 5 bases between. The CDR3, as DNA: TGTGCCTGGAGTTCTATTGAAGCTTTCTTT. Translated: CAWSSIEAFF.

The chain carries TRBV27 and TRBJ2-1; D may be TRBD2 (5 bases). Trimming took off 3 bases at V and 2 bases at J, with 8 bases between the two ends. The germline V gene encodes CDR1 MNHEY and CDR2 SMNVEV (reference sequence). This CDR3 is built from 14 residues. CDR3 DNA: TGTGCCAGCAGTTTGCCGGGAACCTACAATGAGCAGTTCTTC. Translated: CASSLPGTYNEQFF.

This clone was recorded a few times. The chain uses TRBV29-1 and TRBJ2-1; TRBD1 is a possible D gene (7 bases). This CDR3 comprises 13 residues. In germline, CDR1 is SQVTM, CDR2 ANQGSEA. Trimming removed 1 base at V and 8 bases at J, with 12 bases between. The CDR3 sequence: CSVEVWRGHEQFF. The DNA for the CDR3 is TGCAGCGTTGAAGTGTGGAGGGGGCATGAGCAGTTCTTC.

This chain uses TRBV18 with TRBJ2-3; 10 bases align to TRBD2. The CDR3 has 16 amino acids. V shed 6 bases, J shed 2 bases, and the junction held 8 bases outside the gene matches. Germline-derived CDR1 and CDR2 are KGHSH and LQKENI. The CDR3 sequence: CASSSGLAVNTDTQYF. CDR3 sequence (DNA): TGTGCCAGCTCGTCCGGACTAGCGGTAAACACAGATACGCAGTATTTT.

This clone was counted between two and nine times. The chain uses TRBV18 and TRBJ2-1; TRBD2 might be the D (5 bases). This CDR3 has 14 residues. Germline-derived CDR1 and CDR2 are KGHSH and LQKENI. Trimming stripped 6 bases from V and 5 bases from J, with 14 bases between. The CDR3 protein is CASSDLAGNNEQFF. In DNA, the CDR3 is TGTGCCAGCTCCGACCTGGCCGGGAACAATGAGCAGTTCTTC.

This chain connects TRBV18 to TRBJ1-5, with TRBD1 as a possible D gene (6 bases). From germline, CDR1 is KGHSH and CDR2 LQKENI. V was trimmed by 6 bases and J by 2 bases, leaving 11 bases between them. The CDR3 loop spans 14 amino acids. In DNA form, the CDR3 reads TGTGCCAGCTCGAACAGGGTACGCAATCAGCCCCAGCATTTT. Translation gives CASSNRVRNQPQHF.

This chain links TRBV7-3 with TRBJ2-5; 8 bases match TRBD2. The germline CDR1 and CDR2 sequences are SGHTA and FQGTGA. Losses at the gene ends were 8 bases for V and 3 bases for J; bases not matched to a gene: 5. This CDR3 contains 13 residues. CDR3 protein: CASSRGGKETQYF. In DNA, the CDR3 is TGTGCCAGCTCTCGCGGGGGGAAAGAGACCCAGTACTTC.

The chain has TRBV5-1 and TRBJ1-5; D uncertain. Germline V CDR1 and CDR2: SGHRS, YFSETQ. The CDR3 is 15 residues long. With 0 bases removed from V and 7 bases from J, the gap between germline ends came to 14 bases. The CDR3 DNA is TGCGCCAGCAGCTTGGTCGGCGACTCCGGACAGCCCCAGCATTTT. Protein product: CASSLVGDSGQPQHF.

The chain links TRBV13 to TRBJ2-1, with D tentatively TRBD1 (5 bases). The ends were cut back, 0 bases at V and 12 bases at J, with 9 bases in the middle. The CDR3 is 12 amino acids. Germline-derived CDR1 and CDR2 are PRHDT and FYEKMQ (reference sequence). CDR3 protein: CASSLGQQGQFF. The CDR3 nucleotides are TGTGCCAGCAGCTTAGGACAGCAGGGGCAGTTCTTC.

V usage is TRBV2 and J usage is TRBJ1-6, with TRBD1 identical over 8 bases. V was clipped by 6 bases and J by 8 bases; unmatched bases: 18. This CDR3 is 18 amino acids long. Germline V gene lookup returns CDR1 SNHLY and CDR2 FYNNEI. The CDR3 DNA sequence: TGTGCCAGCAGGGACAGGGAAGGAGGTTCTTCGTGGTATTCACCCCTCCACTTT. This translates into CASRDREGGSSWYSPLHF.

Only a few counts were recorded for this clone. The chain uses TRBV5-1 and TRBJ1-1; 8 bases match TRBD1. Germline values: CDR1 SGHRS, CDR2 YFSETQ. V shed 2 bases and J 3 bases; nucleotides not matched to a gene: 3. The CDR3 length is 14 residues. The CDR3 is CASSFTGGDTEAFF. In nucleotides, the CDR3 is TGCGCCAGCAGCTTCACAGGGGGAGACACTGAAGCTTTCTTT.

CDR3 in DNA: TGTGCCAGTAGGGGGTCAGAGAGGGTCTATGGCTACACCTTC. Translated, it gives CASRGSERVYGYTF. This chain uses TRBV19 with TRBJ1-2, with unresolved D. Trimming took 6 bases from V and 4 from J, leaving 15 bases between them. The CDR3 length is 14 residues. CDR1 LNHDA and CDR2 SQIVND come from the germline V gene (reference sequence).

The V call is TRBV11-2, the J call TRBJ1-2; D uncertain. CDR3 length: 14 amino acids. The V end lost 1 base, the J end lost 0 bases, and 6 bases lay between the germline ends. Germline assignment: CDR1 SGHAT and CDR2 FQNNGV. The chain's CDR3 is CASSLVGTNYGYTF. Here the CDR3 DNA reads TGTGCCAGCAGCTTAGTGGGCACTAACTATGGCTACACCTTC.

V gene TRBV11-1 combines with J gene TRBJ2-1; 7 bases map to TRBD1. This CDR3 spans 18 amino acids. The germline V gene has CDR1 SGHAT and CDR2 FQDESV (reference sequence). With V trimmed by 0 bases and J by 6 bases, 14 bases remained unmatched. This chain's CDR3 is CASSLAGWGRQGSNEQFF. DNA of the CDR3: TGTGCCAGCAGCTTAGCGGGGTGGGGCCGACAGGGTAGCAATGAGCAGTTCTTC.

The genes are TRBV6-6 and TRBJ2-3; perhaps TRBD1 as D (6 bases). The length of the CDR3 is 16 residues. V lost 0 bases, J lost 0 bases, and 10 bases lay in between. Germline V gene data show CDR1 as MNHNY and CDR2 as SVGAGI (reference sequence). The CDR3 loop is CASSYSGGSSTDTQYF. The CDR3 nucleotides are TGTGCCAGCAGTTACTCAGGGGGTAGTAGCACAGATACGCAGTATTTT.

This clone has a single count. The chain links TRBV6-5 to TRBJ2-7; 7 nucleotides agree with TRBD2. Germline values: CDR1 MNHEY, CDR2 SVGAGI. CDR3 size: 14 residues. The ends lost 2 bases at V and 1 base at J; junction bases unmatched: 2. This CDR3 reads CASSYREGSYEQYF. CDR3 coding DNA: TGTGCCAGCAGTTACAGGGAGGGGTCCTACGAGCAGTACTTC.

The V gene is TRBV5-1, the J gene TRBJ2-1, with 7 bases that match TRBD2. The length of the CDR3 is 14 residues. Looked up from germline, CDR1 is SGHRS and CDR2 is YFSETQ. Unmatched junction bases numbered 9, after V lost 4 bases and J lost 8 bases. This CDR3 reads CASSPPASGDEQFF. CDR3 nucleotide sequence: TGCGCCAGCAGCCCCCCAGCTAGCGGTGATGAGCAGTTCTTC.

V and J are TRBV20-1 and TRBJ2-7; D call uncertain. The V gene lost 1 base and the J gene lost 6 bases, with 7 bases spanning the gap. Looked up from germline, CDR1 is DFQATT and CDR2 is SNEGSKA (reference sequence). There are 11 residues in the CDR3. The CDR3: CSARAGGEQYF. CDR3 in DNA: TGCAGTGCTAGAGCCGGCGGCGAGCAGTACTTC.